This passage covers 8 T cell receptor delta chains from one sample sequenced in a study of γδ T cells in repeated Plasmodium falciparum infection. TCRdb redid the clone calls on the multiplex PCR reads with CATT. The sample has 85,000 to 90,000 delta-chain clones; under 1.5% are singletons. Gammadelta T cells were flow-sorted from PBMC into Vgamma9/Vdelta2+ and Vdelta2-negative populations for bulk analysis. The specimen was gamma-delta T cells from blood. These receptors came from a pool of human donors (malaria-infected and uninfected, not separated).

A remark on this clone: This DNA's translation and the protein TCRdb lists, from a much larger clone, do not match at residue 15, likely due to a read error; the protein shown is translated from the DNA. A V gene of TRDV1 was called, but no J gene was assigned; the table assigns TRDD3, which was not confirmed against the DNA. CDR1 TSWWSYY and CDR2 QGS come from the germline V gene. This CDR3 has 16 residues. The CDR3 reads CALGPRGGYGPDKLTF. CDR3 bases: TGTGCTCTTGGACCCCGAGGGGGATACGGGCCCGATAAACTCACCTTT.

Comments on this clone: TCRdb's entry gives the protein of a much larger clone, which mismatches this DNA's translation at residue 8, likely from a read error; the protein reported here is translated from the DNA. The V and J genes are TRDV1 and TRDJ1; possibly TRDD3 for D (5 bases). Trimming shortened V by 0 bases and J by 0 bases, and 17 bases separated the two germline ends. The CDR3 has 18 amino acids. Germline V gene data show CDR1 as TSWWSYY and CDR2 as QGS. The CDR3 region has the DNA TGTGCTCTTGGGGAACTAAAATGTGGGATGTCCGACACCGATAAACTCATCTTT. Translation: CALGELKCGMSDTDKLIF.

This clone was seen a few times. The TCRdb protein comes from a much larger clone and disagrees with this DNA's translation at residue 12, likely due to a read error; the protein given here is derived from the DNA. V is TRDV2 and J is TRDJ3, with 13 nucleotides matching TRDD3. The J gene is not listed in TCRdb, so it was assigned here from a DNA match to germline. CDR1 GEAIGNYY and CDR2 EKD come from the germline V gene. There are 19 residues in the CDR3. V trimming: 5 bases; J trimming: 6 bases; junction bases outside the gene matches: 12. The CDR3: CACVPVLGDTGSDTRQMFF. The CDR3 bases are TGTGCCTGTGTCCCCGTACTGGGGGATACGGGCTCGGACACCCGACAGATGTTTTTC.

As to this clone: This DNA translates differently at residue 10 from the TCRdb protein, which is that of a much larger clone; a read error is likely, and the protein shown is the DNA's own translation. The chain couples TRDV1 to TRDJ1; D gene ambiguous. As TCRdb names no J gene, one was assigned here on the basis of a DNA match to germline. In germline, CDR1 is TSWWSYY, CDR2 QGS. The CDR3 is 16 amino acids. Trimming left V 3 bases short and J 1 base short, with 15 bases between. CDR3 in amino acids: CALGEGLDPFTDKLIF. CDR3 nucleotides: TGTGCTCTTGGGGAGGGGCTCGATCCGTTCACCGATAAACTCATCTTT.

In the case of this clone: The translation of this DNA and the TCRdb protein of a much larger clone differ at residue 6, probably owing to a read error; the protein shown here is translated from the DNA. The genes are TRDV1 and TRDJ1; D is tentatively TRDD2 or TRDD3 (5 bases each). The J gene is not listed in TCRdb, so it was assigned here from a DNA match to germline. Deletions cut 3 bases from V and 0 bases from J, with 23 bases between. This CDR3 has 19 amino acids. Germline loops: CDR1 TSWWSYY, CDR2 QGS. CDR3 region: CALGDLSPFGRGYTDKLIF. The CDR3 DNA follows: TGTGCTCTTGGGGACCTAAGTCCCTTCGGGAGGGGGTACACCGATAAACTCATCTTT.

A note on this clone: A far larger clone is off by one base, so a read error is likely. Additional DNA sequences in this sample encode the identical CDR3. The V and J genes are TRDV1 and TRDJ1, with a weak D call TRDD2 (6 bases). The V gene's germline CDR1 is TSWWSYY and CDR2 QGS. The CDR3 is made up of 23 amino acids. The germline V and J ends were trimmed by 0 bases and 0 bases, with 32 bases remaining between them. The CDR3 DNA follows: TGTGCTCTTGGGGAACTTCCACTCCTACGAGGGGGGTGGGACTCAGCGTACACCGATAAACTCATCTTT. Translation: CALGELPLLRGGWDSAYTDKLIF.

This clone has just a few counts. The likely explanation is a read error, given a far larger clone one base away. In the same sample, other DNA sequences code for this CDR3. The V gene is TRDV1, the J gene TRDJ1, with 9 bases lining up with TRDD3. TCRdb gives no J gene; it was assigned here by matching the DNA to germline. From germline, CDR1 is TSWWSYY and CDR2 QGS. The CDR3 spans 21 residues. After removal of 4 bases from V and 0 bases from J, the junction contained 21 bases not matched to a gene. The CDR3 reads CALGALSYYYWGKSHTDKLIF. The DNA for the CDR3 is TGTGCTCTTGGGGCCCTTTCTTATTACTACTGGGGGAAATCCCACACCGATAAACTCATCTTT.

This clone was seen many times. A much larger clone is a single base away; this may be a read error. The rearrangement links TRDV1 to TRDJ1; D remains ambiguous. This CDR3 has 18 residues. Trimming took off 4 bases at V and 0 bases at J, with 21 bases between the two ends. Germline V gene data show CDR1 as TSWWSYY and CDR2 as QGS. CDR3 in amino acids: CALGGKGMIDMYTDKLIF. The CDR3 DNA reads TGTGCTCTTGGGGGAAAAGGTATGATAGACATGTACACCGATAAACTCATCTTT.